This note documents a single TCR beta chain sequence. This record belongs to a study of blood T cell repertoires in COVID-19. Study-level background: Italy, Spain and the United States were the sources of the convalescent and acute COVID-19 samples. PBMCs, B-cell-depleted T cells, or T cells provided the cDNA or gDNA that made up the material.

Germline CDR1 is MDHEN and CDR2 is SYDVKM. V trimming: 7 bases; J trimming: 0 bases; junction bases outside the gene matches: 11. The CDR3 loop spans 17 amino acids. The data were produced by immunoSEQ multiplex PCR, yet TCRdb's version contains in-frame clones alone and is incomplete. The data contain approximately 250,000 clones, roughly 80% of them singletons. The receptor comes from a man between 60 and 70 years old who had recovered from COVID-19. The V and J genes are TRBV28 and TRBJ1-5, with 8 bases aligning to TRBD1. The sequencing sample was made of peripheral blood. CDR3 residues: CASTYRTGHYSNQPQHF. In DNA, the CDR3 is TGTGCCAGCACCTATCGGACAGGGCACTATAGCAATCAGCCCCAGCATTTT.